This T cell receptor (beta chain) was documented in a study of cytomegalovirus exposure and HLA in healthy donors. Assay: immunoSEQ multiplex PCR; the TCRdb copy retains only in-frame clones and omits some. The table has some 83,000 clones, approximately 93% seen once. The 120-subject validation cohort, separate from the roughly 700-subject first cohort, included the donors. What was sequenced was PBMCs. This clonotype was obtained from a woman younger than 30 in good health and CMV-seropositive.

The CDR3 nucleotides read TGCGCCAGCAGCGGCGGGACTAGCGGGGGAGAGACCCAGTACTTC. Residues: CASSGGTSGGETQYF. The chain employs TRBV5-1 and TRBJ2-5, with TRBD2 identical over 14 bases. Germline CDR1 reads SGHRS; CDR2 reads YFSETQ. The V segment lost 4 bases and the J segment 4 bases; nucleotides outside the gene matches: 3. The length of the CDR3 is 15 residues. The full variable domain, completed using reference TRBV5-1 and TRBJ2-5, is KAGVTQTPRYLIKTRGQQVTLSCSPISGHRSVSWYQQTPGQGLQFLFEYFSETQRNKGNFPGRFSGRQFSNSRSEMNVSTLELGDSALYLCASSGGTSGGETQYFGPGTRLLVL.